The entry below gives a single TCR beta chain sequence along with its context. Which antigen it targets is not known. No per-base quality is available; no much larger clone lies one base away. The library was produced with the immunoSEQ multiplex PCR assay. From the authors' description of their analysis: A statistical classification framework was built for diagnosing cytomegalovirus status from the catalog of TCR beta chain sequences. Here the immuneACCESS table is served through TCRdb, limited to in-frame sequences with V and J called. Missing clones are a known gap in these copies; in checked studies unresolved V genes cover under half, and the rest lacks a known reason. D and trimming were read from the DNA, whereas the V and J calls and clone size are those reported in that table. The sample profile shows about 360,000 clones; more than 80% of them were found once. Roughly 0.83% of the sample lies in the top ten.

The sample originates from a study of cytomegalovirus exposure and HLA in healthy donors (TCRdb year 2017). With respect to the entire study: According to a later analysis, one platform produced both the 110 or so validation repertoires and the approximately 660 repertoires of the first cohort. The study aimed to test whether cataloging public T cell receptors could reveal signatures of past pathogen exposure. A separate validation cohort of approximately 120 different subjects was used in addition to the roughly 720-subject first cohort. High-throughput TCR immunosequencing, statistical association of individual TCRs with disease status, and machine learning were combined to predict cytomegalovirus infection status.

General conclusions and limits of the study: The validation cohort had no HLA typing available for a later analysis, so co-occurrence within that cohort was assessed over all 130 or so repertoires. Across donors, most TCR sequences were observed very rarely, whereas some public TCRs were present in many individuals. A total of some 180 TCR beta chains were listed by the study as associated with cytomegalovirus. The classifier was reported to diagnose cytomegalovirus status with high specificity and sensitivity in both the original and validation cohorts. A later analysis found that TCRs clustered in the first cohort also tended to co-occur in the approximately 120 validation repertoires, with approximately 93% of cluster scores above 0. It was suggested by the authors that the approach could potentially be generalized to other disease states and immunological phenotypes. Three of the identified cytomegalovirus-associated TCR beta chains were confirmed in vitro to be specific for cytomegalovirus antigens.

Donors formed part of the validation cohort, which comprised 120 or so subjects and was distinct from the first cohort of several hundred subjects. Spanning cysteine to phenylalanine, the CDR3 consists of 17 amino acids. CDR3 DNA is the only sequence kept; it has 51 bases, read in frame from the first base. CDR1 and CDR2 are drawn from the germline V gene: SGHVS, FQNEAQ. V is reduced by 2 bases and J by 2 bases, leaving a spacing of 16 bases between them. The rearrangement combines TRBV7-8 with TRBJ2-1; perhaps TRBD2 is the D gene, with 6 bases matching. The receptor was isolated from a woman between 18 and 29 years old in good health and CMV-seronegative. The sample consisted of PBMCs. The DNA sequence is TGTGCCAGCAGCTTATTGGGGCTAGCGAATACCTACAATGAGCAGTTCTTC. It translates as CASSLLGLANTYNEQFF.